Each of the 22 T cell receptor beta chains below was sequenced from the same sample in a study of blood T cell repertoires in COVID-19. Clones were sequenced by immunoSEQ multiplex PCR, and TCRdb holds only the in-frame ones, with some missing. Among 270,000 or so clones listed, around 87% were seen once. Sequences were obtained from peripheral blood. The receptor set was obtained from a woman in her fifties or sixties with COVID-19, enrolled during active disease.

The chain links TRBV2 to TRBJ2-5; TRBD1 matches at 8 bases. The ends lost 6 bases at V and 3 bases at J; junction bases unmatched: 0. This CDR3 spans 12 amino acids. Germline lookup yields CDR1 SNHLY and CDR2 FYNNEI. This CDR3 reads CASRDREETQYF. In DNA, the CDR3 is TGTGCCAGCAGGGACAGGGAAGAGACCCAGTACTTC.

The chain joins TRBV20-1 to TRBJ1-5; D remains ambiguous. CDR1 is DFQATT and CDR2 is SNEGSKA in the germline V gene (reference sequence). The CDR3 extends over 14 amino acids. V was shortened by 3 bases and J by 4 bases, with 13 bases between the two germline ends. CDR3 DNA: TGCAGTGCTAGTACGGGGAATCCTAATCAGCCCCAGCATTTT. The encoded protein is CSASTGNPNQPQHF.

V is TRBV5-6 and J is TRBJ2-1, with 7 bases fitting TRBD2. Germline assignment: CDR1 SGHDT and CDR2 YYEEEE. CDR3 length: 16 residues. Trimming cost V 4 bases and J 0 bases; bases outside gene matches: 7. CDR3 DNA: TGTGCCAGCAGCAGCGGGACTCCAGGCTCCTACAATGAGCAGTTCTTC. Translated, it gives CASSSGTPGSYNEQFF. Together with reference TRBV5-6 and TRBJ2-1, the CDR3 gives the full variable domain: DAGVTQSPTHLIKTRGQQVTLRCSPKSGHDTVSWYQQALGQGPQFIFQYYEEEERQRGNFPDRFSGHQFPNYSSELNVNALLLGDSALYLCASSSGTPGSYNEQFFGPGTRLTVL.

The chain has TRBV6-2 or TRBV6-3 and TRBJ1-2; the match to TRBD1 covers 11 bases. The CDR3 has 17 amino acids. Per germline, CDR1 MNHEY and CDR2 SVGEGT. The trim removed 6 bases at V and 6 bases at J, leaving 15 bases unmatched. CDR3 protein: CASSPPPTGTGGHGYTF. CDR3 nucleotide sequence: TGTGCCAGCAGCCCTCCGCCCACCGGGACAGGGGGTCATGGCTACACCTTC.

This chain uses TRBV3-1 (or the pseudogene TRBV3-2) with TRBJ2-5; 12 bases align to TRBD2. This CDR3 spans 17 amino acids. Germline CDR1 LGHDT, CDR2 YNNKEL (reference sequence). V trimming: 4 bases; J trimming: 1 base; junction bases outside the gene matches: 7. This CDR3 is CASSRAGTSGRQETQYF. DNA for the CDR3: TGTGCCAGCAGCCGGGCGGGGACTAGCGGGCGCCAAGAGACCCAGTACTTC.

This chain joins TRBV29-1 and TRBJ1-2, with D uncertain. V lost 5 bases and J 0 bases, leaving 19 bases between the germline ends. The CDR3 covers 16 residues. Germline CDR1 reads SQVTM; CDR2 reads ANQGSEA. The chain's CDR3 is CSVQQRGLTSNYGYTF. CDR3 sequence (DNA): TGCAGCGTTCAACAACGAGGGCTAACCTCTAACTATGGCTACACCTTC.

A word on this clone: Other DNA variants within this sample encode the same CDR3. The rearrangement uses TRBV19 and TRBJ1-5; the D is unclear. Germline assignment: CDR1 LNHDA and CDR2 SQIVND (reference sequence). There are 15 residues in the CDR3. The ends were cut back, 3 bases at V and 0 bases at J, with 9 bases in the middle. The CDR3 is CASSIAGYSNQPQHF. The CDR3 DNA reads as TGTGCCAGTAGTATCGCGGGGTATAGCAATCAGCCCCAGCATTTT. The full variable domain, its missing parts supplied by reference TRBV19 and TRBJ1-5, is DGGITQSPKYLFRKEGQNVTLSCEQNLNHDAMYWYRQDPGQGLRLIYYSQIVNDFQKGDIAEGYSVSREKKESFPLTVTSAQKNPTAFYLCASSIAGYSNQPQHFGDGTRLSIL.

The chain couples TRBV11-2 to TRBJ1-1; 7 bases align to TRBD1. Germline loops: CDR1 SGHAT, CDR2 FQNNGV. The CDR3 has 15 residues. Losses at the gene ends were 5 bases for V and 0 bases for J; bases not matched to a gene: 6. The CDR3 region has the DNA TGTGCCAGCAGCCGTCGGACAGGAATGAACACTGAAGCTTTCTTT. The encoded protein is CASSRRTGMNTEAFF.

This chain links TRBV18 with TRBJ1-3, with D hard to call. The CDR3 is made up of 17 amino acids. Germline V gene lookup returns CDR1 KGHSH and CDR2 LQKENI. Trimming took off 6 bases at V and 0 bases at J, with 18 bases between the two ends. CDR3 protein: CASSREPIYLSGNTIYF. CDR3 bases: TGTGCCAGCTCGCGGGAACCCATTTATCTCTCTGGAAACACCATATATTTT.

The V call is TRBV2, the J call TRBJ1-1; TRBD1 agrees at 8 bases. The CDR3 covers 14 residues. CDR1 is SNHLY and CDR2 is FYNNEI in the germline V gene. V shed 6 bases, J shed 1 base, and the junction held 4 bases outside the gene matches. CDR3 nucleotides: TGTGCCAGCAGAGCCAGGGGGCGGAACACTGAAGCTTTCTTT. Protein product: CASRARGRNTEAFF.

The CDR3, as DNA: TGCAGCGATAGGACAGGGGACACTGAAGCTTTCTTT. It encodes CSDRTGDTEAFF. The chain employs TRBV29-1 and TRBJ1-1; 9 bases match TRBD1. This CDR3 has 12 residues. Germline V gene data show CDR1 as SQVTM and CDR2 as ANQGSEA. V was clipped by 7 bases and J by 3 bases; unmatched bases: 3.

The genes are TRBV5-1 and TRBJ1-2; D possibly corresponds to TRBD1 (5 bases). The CDR3 has 14 amino acids. V shed 0 bases and J shed 1 base, with 7 bases lying between them. The V gene's germline CDR1 is SGHRS and CDR2 YFSETQ. The CDR3 here is CASSLGGDNYGYTF. CDR3 nucleotide sequence: TGCGCCAGCAGCTTGGGGGGCGATAACTATGGCTACACCTTC.

This chain connects TRBV2 to TRBJ2-1; 13 bases align to TRBD2. CDR3 size: 16 residues. The V and J ends lost 6 bases and 3 bases, in that order; junction bases with no gene match: 5. Germline V lookup: CDR1 SNHLY, CDR2 FYNNEI. The CDR3 region is CASRMRTSGGYNEQFF. The CDR3 DNA follows: TGTGCCAGCAGAATGAGGACTAGCGGGGGCTACAATGAGCAGTTCTTC. Based on the CDR3 plus reference TRBV2 and TRBJ2-1, the full variable domain is EPEVTQTPSHQVTQMGQEVILRCVPISNHLYFYWYRQILGQKVEFLVSFYNNEISEKSEIFDDQFSVERPDGSNFTLKIRSTKLEDSAMYFCASRMRTSGGYNEQFFGPGTRLTVL.

V and J are TRBV6-6 and TRBJ2-1, with 9 bases that match TRBD1. With V trimmed by 6 bases and J by 7 bases, 4 bases remained unmatched. CDR3 length: 13 amino acids. The germline V gene has CDR1 MNHNY and CDR2 SVGAGI (reference sequence). CDR3 sequence (DNA): TGTGCCAGCAGACAGGGGGCTGGGAATGAGCAGTTCTTC. This translates into CASRQGAGNEQFF.

This chain uses TRBV5-1 with TRBJ2-5; 9 bases align to TRBD1. Trimming took 7 bases from V and 5 from J; bases not matched to a gene: 9. Looked up from germline, CDR1 is SGHRS and CDR2 is YFSETQ. CDR3 length: 14 amino acids. The CDR3 DNA reads TGCGCCAGCGCCCCAGGGACAGGGTTGGAGACCCAGTACTTC. Protein: CASAPGTGLETQYF.

The chain recombines TRBV4-2 with TRBJ2-5; weak D call: TRBD1 (6 bases). The CDR3 is made up of 15 amino acids. The germline V gene encodes CDR1 LGHNA and CDR2 YNFKEQ. Trimming shortened V by 0 bases and J by 1 base, and 9 bases separated the two germline ends. CDR3 amino acids: CASSQDPRGQETQYF. The DNA for the CDR3 is TGTGCCAGCAGCCAAGATCCCAGGGGCCAAGAGACCCAGTACTTC.

J is TRBJ2-1 and V is TRBV24-1; TRBD1 might be the D (7 bases). This CDR3 spans 13 amino acids. V lost 9 bases and J lost 7, with 15 bases in between. Germline loops: CDR1 KGHDR, CDR2 SFDVKD. Here the CDR3 reads CATQGDSGNEQFF. In DNA form, the CDR3 reads TGTGCCACCCAGGGGGACTCAGGGAATGAGCAGTTCTTC.

The V and J genes are TRBV29-1 and TRBJ1-2, with 7 bases that match TRBD1. Germline loops: CDR1 SQVTM, CDR2 ANQGSEA. Losses at the gene ends were 7 bases for V and 4 bases for J; bases not matched to a gene: 12. CDR3 length: 14 amino acids. The CDR3 spells CSARILDRSYGYTF. DNA of the CDR3: TGCAGCGCCCGCATCCTGGACAGGTCCTATGGCTACACCTTC. The entire variable domain, with the rest obtained from reference TRBV29-1 and TRBJ1-2, is as follows: SAVISQKPSRDICQRGTSLTIQCQVDSQVTMMFWYRQQPGQSLTLIATANQGSEATYESGFVIDKFPISRPNLTFSTLTVSNMSPEDSSIYLCSARILDRSYGYTFGSGTRLTVV.

This rearrangement joins TRBV10-3 to TRBJ2-2, with D unclear. The CDR3 runs 15 residues. Trimming shortened V by 0 bases and J by 1 base, and 6 bases separated the two germline ends. Germline assignment: CDR1 ENHRY and CDR2 SYGVKD. CDR3 bases: TGTGCCATCAGTGAGTCGGCAGGGAACACCGGGGAGCTGTTTTTT. It is translated as CAISESAGNTGELFF.

The V call is TRBV6-2 or TRBV6-3, the J call TRBJ1-2, with D possibly matching TRBD1 (6 bases). Germline loops: CDR1 MNHEY, CDR2 SVGEGT. CDR3 length: 15 residues. V was cut by 2 bases and J by 6 bases, with 16 bases left in between. The CDR3 region is CASSYAGGARNGYTF. In nucleotides, the CDR3 is TGTGCCAGCAGTTACGCGGGGGGCGCAAGAAATGGCTACACCTTC.

The J gene is TRBJ2-7, the V gene TRBV5-6; tentative D call: TRBD1 (6 bases). The germline CDR1 and CDR2 sequences are SGHDT and YYEEEE. The CDR3 runs 14 residues. Trimming cost V 1 base and J 5 bases, with 13 bases left between them. DNA of the CDR3: TGTGCCAGCAGCTTGCAGGGGAAAGGGCACGAGCAGTACTTC. Its protein product is CASSLQGKGHEQYF.

J is TRBJ1-2 and V is TRBV19, with a weak D call TRBD1 (6 bases). Germline-derived CDR1 and CDR2 are LNHDA and SQIVND (reference sequence). The CDR3 covers 17 residues. The germline V and J ends were trimmed by 2 bases and 2 bases, with 18 bases remaining between them. This chain's CDR3 is CASSISFWRGGNYGYTF. CDR3 coding DNA: TGTGCCAGTAGTATATCCTTTTGGAGGGGGGGGAACTATGGCTACACCTTC.